This TCR beta chain was identified in a study of cytomegalovirus exposure and HLA in healthy donors. The study ran its PCR with 60 Vbeta and 13 Jbeta primers. Profiled with immunoSEQ multiplex PCR; TCRdb holds only in-frame clones, not every one. Among 150,000 to 200,000 clones listed, 80% were seen once. This CDR3 contains 15 residues. In germline, CDR1 is LGHNA, CDR2 YNFKEQ. Trimming removed 6 bases from V and 5 bases from J, with 19 bases in between. This chain joins TRBV4-2 and TRBJ1-2, with D perhaps TRBD1 (6 bases). The clonotype comes from a man aged 18 to 29 in good health and CMV-seropositive. The specimen was PBMCs. DNA for the CDR3: TGTGCCAGCAGGGAACGAGACAGGCCGTGGTATGGCTACACCTTC. Translated, it gives CASRERDRPWYGYTF.